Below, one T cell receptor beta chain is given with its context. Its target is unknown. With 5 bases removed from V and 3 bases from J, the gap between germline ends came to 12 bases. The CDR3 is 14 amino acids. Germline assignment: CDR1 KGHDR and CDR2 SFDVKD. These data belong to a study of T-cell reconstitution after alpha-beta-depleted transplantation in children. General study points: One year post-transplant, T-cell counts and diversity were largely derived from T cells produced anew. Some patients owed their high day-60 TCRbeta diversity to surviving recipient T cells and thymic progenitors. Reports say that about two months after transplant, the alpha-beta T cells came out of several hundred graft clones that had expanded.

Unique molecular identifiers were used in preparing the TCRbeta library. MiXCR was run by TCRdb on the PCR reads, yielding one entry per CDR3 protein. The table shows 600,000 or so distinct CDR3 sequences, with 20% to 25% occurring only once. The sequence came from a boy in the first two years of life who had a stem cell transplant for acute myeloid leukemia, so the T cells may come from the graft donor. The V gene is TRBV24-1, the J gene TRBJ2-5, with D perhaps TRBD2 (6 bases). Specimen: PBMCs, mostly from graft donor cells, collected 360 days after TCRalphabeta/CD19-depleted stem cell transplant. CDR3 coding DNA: TGTGCCACCAGTGGCGGGGTCGGGAAAGAGACCCAGTACTTC. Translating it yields CATSGGVGKETQYF.